Listed here is a single T cell receptor (beta chain). Germline V lookup: CDR1 SGHAT, CDR2 FQDESV (reference sequence). V was clipped by 4 bases and J by 4 bases, with 13 bases between them. This CDR3 has 14 amino acids. Sequencing was performed with immunoSEQ multiplex PCR; in TCRdb, only in-frame clones are kept and a portion is missing. Of just over 2,000,000 clones in the sample, 85% to 95% were seen once. This record belongs to a study of shared clonotypes between healthy human individuals. Naive CD8 populations comprised CD45RO-negative cells positively selected for CCR7, excluding terminally differentiated effector memory CD45RA+ cells.

The sequence was collected from a man aged 18 to 30 in good health. The V gene is TRBV11-1, the J gene TRBJ2-5, with D perhaps matching TRBD1 (6 bases). Sample: naive CD8+ T cells sorted from blood. The CDR3 nucleotides are TGTGCCAGCAGCTCCATTTTAGGGGGAGAGACCCAGTACTTC. Encoded protein: CASSSILGGETQYF.